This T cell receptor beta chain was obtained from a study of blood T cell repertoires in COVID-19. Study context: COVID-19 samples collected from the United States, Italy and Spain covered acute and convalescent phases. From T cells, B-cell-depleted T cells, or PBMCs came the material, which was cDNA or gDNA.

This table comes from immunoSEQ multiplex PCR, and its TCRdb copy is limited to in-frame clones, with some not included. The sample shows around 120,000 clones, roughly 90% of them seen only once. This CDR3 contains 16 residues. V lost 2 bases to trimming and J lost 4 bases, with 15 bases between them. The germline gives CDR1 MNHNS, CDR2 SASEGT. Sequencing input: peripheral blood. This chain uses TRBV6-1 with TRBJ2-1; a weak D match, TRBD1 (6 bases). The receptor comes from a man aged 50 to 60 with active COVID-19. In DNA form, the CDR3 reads TGTGCCAGCAGTGAACTGAGAAGGACAGCTTACAATGAGCAGTTCTTC. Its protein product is CASSELRRTAYNEQFF.